This TCR beta chain was recovered during a study of regulatory and conventional T cells in RAG deficiency (dated by TCRdb to about 2017). Turning to the overall study: High-throughput TCR beta sequencing was used to compare the repertoire diversity and composition of Treg, conventional CD4+ and CD8+ T cells between RAG-deficient patients and healthy controls. The full study reports these points: Shorter CDR3 lengths were found in all patient T-cell subsets, and >85% Treg-Tconv repertoire overlap at nucleotide and amino acid level was observed in Omenn syndrome patients. Compared with controls, Omenn syndrome and CID/AS patients had about 99-fold fewer unique TCR beta sequences in Treg cells, whereas the reduction in the other subsets was approximately 10-fold. In Omenn syndrome patients, sorted CD25-high CD127-low cells may represent peripherally activated cells rather than bona fide Treg cells. For some subjects, some analyses of T-cell subsets were not performed. Compared with control T-cell subpopulations, RAG-deficient patients had much lower Shannon entropy and higher Simpson indices.

Sequences GTSNPN (CDR1) and SVGIG (CDR2) are obtained from the germline V gene (reference sequence). The CDR3 measures 16 amino acids from cysteine to phenylalanine. Only the CDR3 DNA stays, 48 bases, in frame from base 1. V loses 0 bases of germline sequence and J loses 0 bases, and the interval between the two ends is 12 bases. A note on this clone: It lacks a known antigen. Nothing much larger sits one base from this clone, and base qualities are not available.

The method was the immunoSEQ multiplex PCR assay. Genomic DNA from the sorted T-cell subsets was used to amplify and sequence rearranged TCR beta chain products. Per the original workflow: Shannon entropy and Simpson indices were used to quantify the repertoire diversity of productive TCR beta rearrangements. To gauge clonal expansion, the frequencies of the 100 most abundant productive TCR beta clonotypes among total reads were added together. The TRB repertoires were evaluated with a self-reactivity index based on amino acid usage at CDR3beta positions 6 and 7. Two-way ANOVA was applied to the repertoire analyses, whereas Student t or Mann-Whitney tests were applied to the flow cytometric analyses. TCRdb's version of the immuneACCESS table is confined to in-frame rearrangements and falls short of the full clone set. An unresolved V gene accounts for under half of the shortfall where checked; the remainder is of unknown origin. That table gives V, J and clone size, and the DNA gave D and trimming. The sample has under 7,500 clones on record, roughly 86% of them singletons. 13% of the sample goes to the ten largest clones.

For repertoire analyses, the comparison group consisted of 7 or 8 healthy control donors. CD8+ T cells lacking CD4 were purified from blood before genomic DNA extraction. The data also belong to a second study, concerning regulatory T cells. As that second paper reports: In the multiplex PCR, 52 forward TRBV primers and 13 reverse TRBJ primers were used, and assay-based and computational corrections were applied for amplification bias. Patient repertoires showed restricted unique TRB V-J pairs and skewed V and J gene usage, most marked in regulatory T cells. Between CD3G-deficient patients and healthy controls, the study compared T-cell receptor beta repertoires in sorted regulatory T cells, conventional CD4+ T cells and CD8+ T cells. Ficoll density separation was used to isolate peripheral blood mononuclear cells. A FACSAria cell sorter was used to isolate CD3+ CD8+ CD4- T cells. Within the immunoSEQ assay, multiplex PCR amplified rearranged TRB loci from genomic DNA. TRB amplicons were sequenced using an Illumina HiSeq platform. Custom algorithms error-filtered the raw sequences and aligned them to reference gene sequences, after which the immunoSEQ online tools were used for analysis. Frequencies of productive and nonproductive TRB rearrangements were assessed among unique sequences as well as among total sequences. Groups were compared by t tests, Mann-Whitney tests or two-way ANOVA performed in Prism software.

The origin of this receptor is a human donor in good health. Sequenced sample: CD8+ T cells sorted from blood. This chain joins TRBV30 to TRBJ1-5, with the D gene not confidently named. For the CDR3, the sequence is CAWSVGGYYSNQPQHF. At the DNA level, the sequence is TGTGCCTGGAGTGTAGGCGGCTATTATAGCAATCAGCCCCAGCATTTT.